This T cell receptor beta chain originates from a study of CD8 T cells in Susac syndrome. Across the whole study: Of the sequenced Susac syndrome patients, six had active disease and 8 or 9 were in remission.

Sequencing targeted TCR beta in T cells from blood (CD8+ and CD4+). Germline V lookup: CDR1 SGHRS, CDR2 YFSETQ. The CDR3 sequence is 12 residues long. With 5 bases clipped from V and 3 bases from J, the junction kept 2 bases outside the gene matches. Random hexamers primed reverse transcription of roughly 0.45 to 1 ug RNA. An immunoSEQ multiplex PCR amplified TCR beta CDR3 over 54 Vbeta and 13 Jbeta. TCRdb processed the immunoSEQ multiplex PCR reads anew with MiXCR; each CDR3 protein has one entry. The data hold about 120,000 distinct CDR3 sequences, with 96% observed a single time. J is TRBJ2-7 and V is TRBV5-1, with 7 bases matching TRBD1. The receptor was isolated from a human donor with Susac syndrome. The sequencing sample was made of CD4+ T cells from PBMCs. The CDR3: CASRRDSYEQYF. Written as DNA, the CDR3 is TGCGCCAGCAGACGGGACAGCTACGAGCAGTACTTC.